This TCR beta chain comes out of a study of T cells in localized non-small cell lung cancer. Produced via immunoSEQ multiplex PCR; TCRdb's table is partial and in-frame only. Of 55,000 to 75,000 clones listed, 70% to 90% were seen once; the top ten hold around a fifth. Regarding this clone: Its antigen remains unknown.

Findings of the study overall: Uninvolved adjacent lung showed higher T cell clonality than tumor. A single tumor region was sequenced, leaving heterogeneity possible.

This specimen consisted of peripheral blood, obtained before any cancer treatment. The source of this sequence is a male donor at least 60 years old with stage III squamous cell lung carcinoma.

As DNA, the CDR3 is TGTGCCAGCAGTGAATATGTGGGAAACACCATATATTTT. Amino acids: CASSEYVGNTIYF. This chain joins TRBV6-1 and TRBJ1-3; D is unclear. The CDR3 extends over 13 amino acids. V was shortened by 2 bases and J by 4 bases, with 6 bases between the two germline ends. Germline V gene sequence: CDR1 MNHNS, CDR2 SASEGT.